Below are 26 T cell receptor beta chains sequenced from a single sample in a study of shared clonotypes between healthy human individuals (dated by TCRdb to between 2020 and 2021). CD8 naive samples were obtained by positive selection for CCR7 among CD45RO-negative cells, yielding a CD45RA+CCR7+ population from which TemRA cells were excluded. Receptors were amplified or captured by the immunoSEQ multiplex PCR assay. TCRdb carries this immuneACCESS record with in-frame sequences only. Its versions omit some clonotypes, under half of them owing to an unresolved V gene in the studies checked, with the rest unexplained. The sample includes about 2.2 million clones, with just over 90% observed a single time. 1.5% to 2% of the sample is held by the ten biggest clonotypes. The source material was naive CD8+ T cells from PBMCs. Per the publication, the cell subset or site label means: CD45RA+CCR7+. The receptors here all came from a man aged 18 to 35 in good health. Some clones in this sample may be carry-over from other donors' samples.

The J gene is TRBJ2-3, the V gene TRBV7-2; maybe TRBD1 (5 bases). V was shortened by 5 bases and J by 6 bases, with 18 bases between the two germline ends. The CDR3 extends over 15 amino acids. The germline V gene has CDR1 SGHTA and CDR2 FQGNSA. CDR3: CASSRFGAQADTQYF. As DNA, the CDR3 is TGTGCCAGCAGCAGGTTTGGGGCCCAAGCGGATACGCAGTATTTT.

The chain recombines TRBV7-9 with TRBJ2-7, with D perhaps TRBD1 or TRBD2 (5 bases each). This CDR3 region has 17 residues. Looked up from germline, CDR1 is SEHNR and CDR2 is FQNEAQ (reference sequence). Trimming left V 2 bases short and J 0 bases short, with 17 bases between. CDR3 in DNA: TGTGCCAGCAGCTTACCAGTCGGGACCTCAAGCTCCTACGAGCAGTACTTC. Translated: CASSLPVGTSSSYEQYF.

This clone was detected only once. The chain couples TRBV9 to TRBJ2-6, with 12 bases that match TRBD1. This CDR3 has 20 residues. From germline, CDR1 is SGDLS and CDR2 YYNGEE. After removal of 4 bases from V and 2 bases from J, the junction contained 13 bases not matched to a gene. The CDR3 bases are TGTGCCAGCAGCTCACCGACGGGACAGGGGGCGTATACTGGGGCCAACGTCCTGACTTTC. It translates to CASSSPTGQGAYTGANVLTF.

The CDR3 DNA follows: TGTGCCAGCAGCTGGGGACAGGAGAAACTGTTTTTT. It specifies CASSWGQEKLFF. V is TRBV7-9 and J is TRBJ1-4, with 8 bases lining up with TRBD1. CDR1 is SEHNR and CDR2 is FQNEAQ in the germline V gene (reference sequence). This CDR3 is 12 amino acids long. V lost 4 bases, J lost 11 bases, and 3 bases stayed unmatched.

This sequence joins TRBV4-3 and TRBJ2-7; no reliable D call. Between the trimmed V and J ends, which lost 1 base and 3 bases, there was a span of 13 bases. Per the germline V gene, CDR1 is LGHNA and CDR2 is YSLEER. The CDR3 loop spans 15 amino acids. The CDR3 sequence: CASSQAVSFHYEQYF. Written as DNA, the CDR3 is TGCGCCAGCAGCCAAGCCGTGAGCTTCCACTACGAGCAGTACTTC.

The chain combines TRBV5-1 with TRBJ2-7; perhaps TRBD1 as D (5 bases). CDR1 and CDR2 (germline): SGHRS, YFSETQ. This CDR3 spans 14 amino acids. Trimming removed 7 bases at V and 4 bases at J, with 18 bases between. This CDR3 is CASRILGPLYEQYF. CDR3 in DNA: TGCGCCAGCCGAATTCTGGGGCCTCTTTACGAGCAGTACTTC.

J is TRBJ2-1 and V is TRBV7-9, with D possibly matching TRBD1 (5 bases). The CDR3 extends over 16 amino acids. The germline CDR1 and CDR2 sequences are SEHNR and FQNEAQ (reference sequence). Between the trimmed V and J ends, which lost 5 bases and 2 bases, there was a span of 16 bases. The CDR3: CASSPKDLGPYNEQFF. As DNA, the CDR3 is TGTGCCAGCAGCCCTAAGGATCTGGGGCCCTACAATGAGCAGTTCTTC.

The genes are TRBV19 and TRBJ1-2; the D gene is possibly TRBD1 (5 bases). V lost 5 bases to trimming and J lost 8 bases, with 21 bases between them. CDR1 is LNHDA, CDR2 SQIVND, per germline (reference sequence). The CDR3 contains 15 residues. The CDR3 DNA reads as TGTGCCAGTAGTCCGCGGGACCCGCGAGTTTTGGGCTACACCTTC. It encodes CASSPRDPRVLGYTF.

The chain has TRBV6-5 and TRBJ2-7; 10 nucleotides agree with TRBD1. This CDR3 is built from 15 residues. Germline V gene data show CDR1 as MNHEY and CDR2 as SVGAGI. V trimming: 4 bases; J trimming: 7 bases; junction bases outside the gene matches: 10. The CDR3 sequence: CASSSVPGQGREQYF. The CDR3 region has the DNA TGTGCCAGCAGTTCCGTCCCGGGACAGGGGAGGGAGCAGTACTTC.

The rearrangement links TRBV2 to TRBJ1-3; TRBD1 matches at 7 bases. CDR3 length equals 16 residues. With V trimmed by 8 bases and J by 1 base, 11 bases remained unmatched. Germline CDR1 is SNHLY and CDR2 is FYNNEI. The chain's CDR3 is CASRNEGARSGNTIYF. In nucleotides, the CDR3 is TGTGCCAGCCGGAATGAGGGGGCCCGTTCTGGAAACACCATATATTTT. The entire variable domain, with the rest obtained from reference TRBV2 and TRBJ1-3, is as follows: EPEVTQTPSHQVTQMGQEVILRCVPISNHLYFYWYRQILGQKVEFLVSFYNNEISEKSEIFDDQFSVERPDGSNFTLKIRSTKLEDSAMYFCASRNEGARSGNTIYFGEGSWLTVV.

The V gene is TRBV7-9, the J gene TRBJ1-4; 7 positions match TRBD1. The J segment lost 0 bases and the V segment lost 4 bases, leaving 2 bases of the junction unmatched. Germline V gene lookup returns CDR1 SEHNR and CDR2 FQNEAQ (reference sequence). The CDR3 covers 15 residues. This chain's CDR3 is CASSSGQTTNEKLFF. As DNA, the CDR3 is TGTGCCAGCAGCTCGGGACAGACAACTAATGAAAAACTGTTTTTT.

The chain recombines TRBV7-2 with TRBJ2-5; D uncertain. Germline CDR1 and CDR2: SGHTA and FQGNSA. CDR3 length: 13 residues. The V end lost 5 bases, the J end lost 5 bases, and 12 bases lay between the germline ends. CDR3: CASSPGRLETQYF. CDR3 in DNA: TGTGCCAGCAGCCCGGGTAGGTTGGAGACCCAGTACTTC.

The rearrangement joins TRBV5-1 to TRBJ2-3; TRBD2 agrees at 11 bases. The CDR3 consists of 14 residues. Germline V gene sequence: CDR1 SGHRS, CDR2 YFSETQ. V trimming: 1 base; J trimming: 6 bases; junction bases outside the gene matches: 1. The CDR3 DNA reads as TGCGCCAGCAGCTTGTTAGCGGGAGGGGATACGCAGTATTTT. Its protein product is CASSLLAGGDTQYF.

The chain employs TRBV29-1 and TRBJ2-7; TRBD1 agrees at 8 bases. Trimming took 7 bases from V and 5 from J; bases not matched to a gene: 7. The CDR3 runs 12 residues. Germline V gives CDR1 SQVTM, CDR2 ANQGSEA. Here the CDR3 reads CSGHRGIHEQYF. The CDR3 coding sequence is TGCAGCGGACACAGGGGGATACACGAGCAGTACTTC.

The chain recombines TRBV4-1 with TRBJ2-7; 8 nucleotides align to TRBD1. Germline assignment: CDR1 MGHRA and CDR2 YSYEKL. This CDR3 contains 19 residues. V lost 3 bases to trimming and J lost 6 bases; unmatched junction nucleotides: 22. CDR3 residues: CASSHPAGDRGVLLSEQYF. DNA of the CDR3: TGCGCCAGCAGCCATCCCGCTGGAGACAGGGGAGTTTTGTTGTCCGAGCAGTACTTC.

The chain employs TRBV27 and TRBJ1-1, with TRBD1 as a possible D gene (6 bases). The length of the CDR3 is 14 residues. Trimming pared 6 bases from V and 1 base from J, leaving 12 bases between. The germline V gene encodes CDR1 MNHEY and CDR2 SMNVEV (reference sequence). The DNA for the CDR3 is TGTGCCAGCAGGATGCGGGGGCCGAACACTGAAGCTTTCTTT. Translated: CASRMRGPNTEAFF.

The chain is built from TRBV6-7 and TRBJ1-4; D call uncertain. Being an ORF, TRBV6-7 has a function that is uncertain. CDR3 length equals 18 residues. The germline V and J ends were trimmed by 2 bases and 2 bases, with 18 bases remaining between them. CDR3 nucleotides: TGTGCCAGCAGTTACGAGGTAAAGTGGGTAGTGACTAATGAAAAACTGTTTTTT. Translation gives CASSYEVKWVVTNEKLFF.

This chain connects TRBV9 to TRBJ2-3; 9 nucleotides agree with TRBD1. Germline assignment: CDR1 SGDLS and CDR2 YYNGEE. CDR3 length: 16 amino acids. V was clipped by 4 bases and J by 2 bases; unmatched bases: 8. The CDR3 sequence is CASSPAGTGNTDTQYF. Written as DNA, the CDR3 is TGTGCCAGCAGCCCAGCCGGGACAGGGAACACAGATACGCAGTATTTT.

This chain links TRBV7-9 with TRBJ2-6, with TRBD1 matching over 8 bases. The V gene end was trimmed by 5 bases and the J gene end by 4 bases; junction bases not matched to a gene: 7. Germline V gives CDR1 SEHNR, CDR2 FQNEAQ (reference sequence). The CDR3 is made up of 16 amino acids. CDR3 sequence (DNA): TGTGCCAGCAGCCTCCAGGGGGCTGGCGGGGCCAACGTCCTGACTTTC. Translating gives CASSLQGAGGANVLTF.

V gene TRBV27 combines with J gene TRBJ1-3; D remains unclear. Looked up from germline, CDR1 is MNHEY and CDR2 is SMNVEV (reference sequence). Trimming removed 5 bases at V and 2 bases at J, with 16 bases between. This CDR3 contains 16 residues. CDR3 nucleotide sequence: TGTGCCAGCAGTCCCCGCCTGGAGGAGGCTGGAAACACCATATATTTT. It encodes CASSPRLEEAGNTIYF.

This chain joins TRBV7-9 and TRBJ2-1; D is unclear. The length of the CDR3 is 15 residues. Trimming left V 3 bases short and J 5 bases short, with 14 bases between. Per germline, CDR1 SEHNR and CDR2 FQNEAQ (reference sequence). CDR3 loop: CASSFQPYSDNEQFF. The DNA of the CDR3 is TGTGCCAGCAGCTTCCAACCCTACAGCGACAATGAGCAGTTCTTC.

CDR3 nucleotides: TGTGCCAGCAGCGAAAAAGTAGCCGCCCAGCCCCAGCATTTT. This codes for CASSEKVAAQPQHF. The J gene is TRBJ1-5, the V gene TRBV6-1; D is ambiguous. Germline V gene data show CDR1 as MNHNS and CDR2 as SASEGT. This CDR3 contains 14 residues. Trimming left V 6 bases short and J 7 bases short, with 16 bases between.

This clone was recorded only once. The chain links TRBV28 to TRBJ1-5, with D possibly TRBD1 on 6 matching bases. This CDR3 spans 14 amino acids. The germline V gene encodes CDR1 MDHEN and CDR2 SYDVKM. Trimming took off 3 bases at V and 7 bases at J, with 13 bases between the two ends. For the CDR3, the DNA is TGTGCCAGCAGTTTCAAGACAGGCTGGCAGCCCCAGCATTTT. The encoded protein is CASSFKTGWQPQHF.

The genes are TRBV4-1 and TRBJ2-7, with 8 bases aligning to TRBD2. Germline V CDR1 and CDR2: MGHRA, YSYEKL. With 4 bases clipped from V and 0 bases from J, the junction kept 8 bases outside the gene matches. This CDR3 contains 16 residues. This chain's CDR3 is CASSPTGGRLSYEQYF. DNA of the CDR3: TGCGCCAGCAGCCCTACGGGCGGGAGGCTCTCCTACGAGCAGTACTTC.

J is TRBJ2-4 and V is TRBV5-6, with TRBD2 as a possible D gene (6 bases). Trimming cost V 4 bases and J 6 bases, with 20 bases left between them. This CDR3 has 16 residues. The V gene's germline CDR1 is SGHDT and CDR2 YYEEEE. CDR3 residues: CASSVKGRTGVNIQYF. DNA for the CDR3: TGTGCCAGCAGCGTAAAAGGACGGACGGGAGTAAACATTCAGTACTTC.

This clone was observed once. The chain joins TRBV27 to TRBJ2-7; possibly TRBD1 for D (5 bases). The CDR3 is 14 residues long. Germline V gene lookup returns CDR1 MNHEY and CDR2 SMNVEV (reference sequence). V lost 7 bases and J 6 bases, leaving 19 bases between the germline ends. CDR3 bases: TGTGCCAGCACACTGGGGCGTGCCAAGGGCGAGCAGTACTTC. The encoded protein is CASTLGRAKGEQYF.